Reported below is one T cell receptor (beta chain). No cognate antigen has been identified for it. No base quality information exists; no much larger clone differs at one position. Collaborating institutions collected whole blood in K2EDTA tubes following their own protocols. For TCRbeta analysis, collaborators shipped samples as frozen whole blood, isolated PBMCs, or DNA extracted from either of those sample types. The sample is drawn from a study of blood T cell repertoires in COVID-19 (TCRdb year 2020). About the study as a whole: Samples from collaborators originated in the United States, Italy and Spain and spanned both the acute and convalescent phases of COVID-19. The repertoires were released in a freely available public database intended as a resource for research on the immune response to SARS-CoV-2. HLA class I and class II types, where available, came from metadata supplied by the sample provider rather than from assay-based typing. The samples were drawn from the first 160 participants of the ongoing ImmuneRACE study and from roughly 1,300 subjects provided by 6 global collaborators. The prospective study material was composed of cDNA or gDNA derived from T cells, B-cell-depleted T cells, or PBMCs. Nearly every sample came with metadata listing a de-identified subject ID, COVID-19 status, age in years and sex. Deeply sampled blood TCRbeta repertoires from subjects exposed to, actively infected with, or recovered from COVID-19 were included in the dataset.

What the work shows at the level of the full study, not this receptor alone: The amount of clinical and demographic metadata varied by source and participant and was provided uncurated.

Taken from the germline V gene, the CDR1 and CDR2 loops are ENHRY and SYGVKD. Unmatched junction bases come to 3, with V trimmed by 7 bases and J by 0 bases. From the cysteine up to the phenylalanine, the CDR3 has a length of 15 residues. The entry retains the CDR3 DNA only, 45 bases that are in frame from base 1. The immunoSEQ Assay, a bias-controlled multiplex PCR, was used to amplify TCRbeta CDR3 regions from genomic DNA. The original pipeline was this. Nucleated cell counts per sample were estimated from amplification of reference gene primers within the assay. To quantify the absolute abundance of each unique TCRbeta CDR3 rearrangement, sequence reads were collapsed and filtered. For each sample, productive Simpson clonality was calculated by taking the square root of Simpson's diversity index across productive rearrangements. Not all clones reach the TCRdb copy of this immuneACCESS table, which keeps in-frame sequences only. Checked studies attribute under half of the gap to unresolved V genes and leave the rest unexplained. V and J calls and clone size are given by that table; D and trimming were obtained from the DNA. This sample holds about 180,000 clones; 65% to 90% were observed only once. Roughly 9.1% of the sample is in the top ten clones.

The sequence derives from a man aged 50-60 years with active or convalescent COVID-19. The sample was peripheral blood. Here the chain combines TRBV10-3 and TRBJ2-6; 7 central bases correspond to TRBD1. The nucleotide sequence reads TGTGCCATCACGACAGGGAGCTCTGGGGCCAACGTCCTGACTTTC. It codes for CAITTGSSGANVLTF.